This entry describes one TCR beta chain. It was during active infection that Seattle patients were enrolled and then longitudinally followed. The germline gives CDR1 SGHVS, CDR2 FQNEAQ. The CDR3 has 16 residues. The ends lost 5 bases at V and 1 base at J; junction bases unmatched: 9. These data are taken from a study of blood T cell repertoires in COVID-19. Background on the study: The origin of the acute and convalescent COVID-19 samples was the United States, Italy and Spain. Sample material is recorded as cDNA or gDNA derived from T cells, B-cell-depleted T cells, or PBMCs.

In the authors' workflow: Estimation of nucleated cell counts was performed using reference gene primer amplification. Libraries were prepared by immunoSEQ multiplex PCR; TCRdb keeps only in-frame clonotypes and omits some of them. That table is the source of V, J and clone size, and D and trimming were worked out from the DNA. The table has 150,000 to 200,000 clones, 81% seen once. The chain joins TRBV7-8 to TRBJ1-1; TRBD1 matches at 8 bases. This TCR was sampled from a woman aged 40 to 49 with COVID-19, enrolled during active disease. Sequenced: peripheral blood. The CDR3 spells CASSIQTGTGNTEAFF. For the CDR3, the DNA is TGTGCCAGCAGCATCCAAACCGGGACAGGGAACACTGAAGCTTTCTTT.